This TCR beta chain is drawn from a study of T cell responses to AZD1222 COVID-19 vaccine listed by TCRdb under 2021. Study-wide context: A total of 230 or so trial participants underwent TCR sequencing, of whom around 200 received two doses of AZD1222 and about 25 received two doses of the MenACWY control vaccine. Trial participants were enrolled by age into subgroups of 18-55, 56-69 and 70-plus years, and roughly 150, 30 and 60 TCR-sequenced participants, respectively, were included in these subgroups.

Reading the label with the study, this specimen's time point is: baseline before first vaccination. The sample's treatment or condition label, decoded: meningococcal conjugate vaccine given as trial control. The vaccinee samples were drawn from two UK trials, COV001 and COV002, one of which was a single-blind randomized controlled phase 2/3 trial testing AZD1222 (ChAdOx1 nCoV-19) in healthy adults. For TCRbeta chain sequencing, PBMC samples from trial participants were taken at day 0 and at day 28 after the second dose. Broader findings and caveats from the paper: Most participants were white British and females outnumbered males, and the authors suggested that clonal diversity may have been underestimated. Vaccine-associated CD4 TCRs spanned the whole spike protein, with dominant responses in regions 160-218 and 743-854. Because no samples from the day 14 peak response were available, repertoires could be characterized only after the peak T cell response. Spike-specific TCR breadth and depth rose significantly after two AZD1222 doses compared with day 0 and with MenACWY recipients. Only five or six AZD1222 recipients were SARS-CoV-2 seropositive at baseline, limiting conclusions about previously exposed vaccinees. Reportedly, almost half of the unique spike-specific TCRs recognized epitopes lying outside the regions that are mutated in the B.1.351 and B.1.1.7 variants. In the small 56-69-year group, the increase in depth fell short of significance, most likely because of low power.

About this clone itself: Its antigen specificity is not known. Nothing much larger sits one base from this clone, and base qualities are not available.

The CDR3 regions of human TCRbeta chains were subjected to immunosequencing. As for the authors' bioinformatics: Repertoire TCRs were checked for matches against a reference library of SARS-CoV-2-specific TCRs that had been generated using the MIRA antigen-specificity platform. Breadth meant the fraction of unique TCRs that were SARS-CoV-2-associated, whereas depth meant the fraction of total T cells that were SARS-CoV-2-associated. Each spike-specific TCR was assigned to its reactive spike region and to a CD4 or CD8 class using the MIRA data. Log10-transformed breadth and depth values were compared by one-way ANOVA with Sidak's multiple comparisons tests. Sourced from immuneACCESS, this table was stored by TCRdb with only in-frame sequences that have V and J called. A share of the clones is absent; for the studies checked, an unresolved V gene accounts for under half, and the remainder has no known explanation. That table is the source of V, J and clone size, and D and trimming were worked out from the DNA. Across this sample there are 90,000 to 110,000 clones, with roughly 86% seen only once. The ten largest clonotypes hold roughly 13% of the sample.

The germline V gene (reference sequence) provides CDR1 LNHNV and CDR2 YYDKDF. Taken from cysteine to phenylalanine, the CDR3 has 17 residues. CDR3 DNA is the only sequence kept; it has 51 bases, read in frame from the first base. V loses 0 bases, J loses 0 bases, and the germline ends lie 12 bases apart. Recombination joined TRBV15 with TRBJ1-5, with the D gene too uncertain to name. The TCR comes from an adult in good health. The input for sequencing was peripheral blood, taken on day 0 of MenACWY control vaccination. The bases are TGTGCCACCAGCAGAGATCGGATCCCCCGTAGCAATCAGCCCCAGCATTTT. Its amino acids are CATSRDRIPRSNQPQHF.